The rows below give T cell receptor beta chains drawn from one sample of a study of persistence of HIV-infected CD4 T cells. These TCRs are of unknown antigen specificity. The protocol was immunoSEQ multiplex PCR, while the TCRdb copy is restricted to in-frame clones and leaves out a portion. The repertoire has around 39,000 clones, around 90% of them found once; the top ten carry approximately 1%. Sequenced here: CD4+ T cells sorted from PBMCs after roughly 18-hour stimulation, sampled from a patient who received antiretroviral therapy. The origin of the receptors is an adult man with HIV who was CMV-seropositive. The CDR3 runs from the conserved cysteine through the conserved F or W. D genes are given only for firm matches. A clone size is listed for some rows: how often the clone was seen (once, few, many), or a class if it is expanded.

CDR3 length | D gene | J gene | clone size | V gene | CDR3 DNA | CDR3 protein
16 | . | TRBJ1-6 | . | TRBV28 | TGTGCCAGCAGCCGAGGAGGTAGCTCCTATAATTCACCCCTCCACTTT | CASSRGGSSYNSPLHF
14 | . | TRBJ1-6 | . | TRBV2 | TGTGCCAGCAGTGAGACTGGACGCAATTCACCCCTCCACTTT | CASSETGRNSPLHF
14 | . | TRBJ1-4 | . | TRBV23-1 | TGCGCCAGCAGTCAAAATCAACCGGATGAAAAACTGTTTTTT | CASSQNQPDEKLFF
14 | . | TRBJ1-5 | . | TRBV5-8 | TGTGCCAGCATCCTCGTGGGGCACAATCAGCCCCAGCATTTT | CASILVGHNQPQHF
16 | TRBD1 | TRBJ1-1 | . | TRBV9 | TGTGCCAGCAGCGTTTCGGGACAGGGGGTTAACACTGAAGCTTTCTTT | CASSVSGQGVNTEAFF
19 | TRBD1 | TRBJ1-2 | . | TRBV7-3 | TGTGCCAGCACCGTATCAGGGGGCGCGATCTCCTTAGCTAACTATGGCTACACCTTC | CASTVSGGAISLANYGYTF
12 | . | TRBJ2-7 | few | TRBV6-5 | TGTGCCAGCATTATGAACTCCTACGAGCAGTACTTC | CASIMNSYEQYF
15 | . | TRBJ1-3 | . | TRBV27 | TGTGCCAGCAGTTTCCAGGGAGGAACTGGAAACACCATATATTTT | CASSFQGGTGNTIYF
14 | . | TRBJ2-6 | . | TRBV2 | TGTGCCAGCAGTGAAGCGCGTGGGAACAACGTCCTGACTTTC | CASSEARGNNVLTF
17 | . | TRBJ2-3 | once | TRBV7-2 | TGTGCCAGCAGCTTAAGCTCGGTCGGGGATTACAGTAATACGCAGTATTTT | CASSLSSVGDYSNTQYF
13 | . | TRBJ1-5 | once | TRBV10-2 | TGCGCCAGCAAAGTGGGGCGGAATCAGCCCCAGCATTTT | CASKVGRNQPQHF
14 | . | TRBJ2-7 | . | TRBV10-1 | TGCGCCAGCAGTGAGTCAGGACGAGTCTACGAGCAGTACTTC | CASSESGRVYEQYF
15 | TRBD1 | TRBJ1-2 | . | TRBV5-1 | TGCGCCAGCGCCCCTCTGACAGGGGACCGGCAGGGCTACACCTTC | CASAPLTGDRQGYTF
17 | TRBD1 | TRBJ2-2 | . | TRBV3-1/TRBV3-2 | TGTGCCAGCAGCCGGACAGGGGGGTTCCTGAACACCGGGGAGCTGTTTTTT | CASSRTGGFLNTGELFF
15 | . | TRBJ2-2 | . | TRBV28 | TGTGCCAGCAGTTTAGGGGGAGGGAACACCGGGGAGCTGTTTTTT | CASSLGGGNTGELFF
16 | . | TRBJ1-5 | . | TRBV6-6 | TGTGCCAGCAGTTACTCTGCGGGGAGGGGGGATCAGCCCCAGCATTTT | CASSYSAGRGDQPQHF
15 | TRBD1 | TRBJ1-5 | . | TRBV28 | TGTGCCAGCAGTTCCGGACAGGGGGTAACTCAGCCCCAGCATTTT | CASSSGQGVTQPQHF
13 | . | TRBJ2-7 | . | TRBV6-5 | TGTGCCAGCAGTCGGGACTTTGCCTACGAGCAGTACTTC | CASSRDFAYEQYF
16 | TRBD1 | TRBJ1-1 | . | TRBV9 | TGTGCCAGCAGCGTAGTGGGACAGGGAGGGTACACTGAAGCTTTCTTT | CASSVVGQGGYTEAFF
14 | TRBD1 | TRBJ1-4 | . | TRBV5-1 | TGCGCCAGCAGCTCAAGGACAGGGAGTGAAAAACTGTTTTTT | CASSSRTGSEKLFF
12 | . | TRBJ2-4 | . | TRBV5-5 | TGTGCCAGCAGCTTATCGCCGAGGGAACAGTACTTC | CASSLSPREQYF
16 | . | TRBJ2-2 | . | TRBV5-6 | TGTGCCAGCAGCCAAAGACAGACTTCGAACACCGGGGAGCTGTTTTTT | CASSQRQTSNTGELFF
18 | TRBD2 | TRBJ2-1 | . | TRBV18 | TGTGCCAGCTCAGGACTAGCGGGGGGTCCCAGCTCCTACAATGAGCAGTTCTTC | CASSGLAGGPSSYNEQFF
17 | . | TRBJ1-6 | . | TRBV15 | TGTGCCACCAGCAGAGTCAGTCAGGGGTTGTATAATTCACCCCTCCACTTT | CATSRVSQGLYNSPLHF
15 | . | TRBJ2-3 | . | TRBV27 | TGTGCCAGCAGTTTAGGGGATGGAGTGACAGATACGCAGTATTTT | CASSLGDGVTDTQYF
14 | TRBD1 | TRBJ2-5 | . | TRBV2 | TGTGCCAGCAGCGAACAGGGGTCGGGGGAGACCCAGTACTTC | CASSEQGSGETQYF
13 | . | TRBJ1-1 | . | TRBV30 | TGTGCCTGGAGTAAGGGACACAACACTGAAGCTTTCTTT | CAWSKGHNTEAFF
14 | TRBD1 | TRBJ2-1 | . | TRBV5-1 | TGCGCCAGCAGCTTAGGGCAGGGGGCCAATGAGCAGTTCTTC | CASSLGQGANEQFF
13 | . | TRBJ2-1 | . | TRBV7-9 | TGTGCCAGCAGCCGACAAGGGCGCAATGAGCAGTTCTTC | CASSRQGRNEQFF
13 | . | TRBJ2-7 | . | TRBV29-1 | TGCAGCGTTGTAGCGGTGAGCTCCTACGAGCAGTACTTC | CSVVAVSSYEQYF
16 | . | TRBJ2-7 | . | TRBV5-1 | TGCGCCAGCAGCTTGAGTGACGGGAGACAGGTAGACGAGCAGTACTTC | CASSLSDGRQVDEQYF
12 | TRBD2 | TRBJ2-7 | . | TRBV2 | TGTGCCAGCAGTGGGGGGGGTTCTGAGCAGTACTTC | CASSGGGSEQYF
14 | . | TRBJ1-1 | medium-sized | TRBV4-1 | TGCGCCAGCAGCGGCCGGACAGAAAACACTGAAGCTTTCTTT | CASSGRTENTEAFF
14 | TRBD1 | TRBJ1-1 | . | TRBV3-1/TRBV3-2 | TGTGCCAGCAGCCAATTGACAGGGGGCACTGAAGCTTTCTTT | CASSQLTGGTEAFF
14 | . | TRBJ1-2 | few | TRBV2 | TGTGCCAGCGATAAAGGTCAGGGGACCTATGGCTACACCTTC | CASDKGQGTYGYTF
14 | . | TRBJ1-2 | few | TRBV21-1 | TGTGCCAGCAGCGCCAGACAGGTCCGCTATGGCTACACCTTC | CASSARQVRYGYTF
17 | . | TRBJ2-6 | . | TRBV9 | TGTGCCAGCAGCCCCACAGTGGGCGTCTCTGGGGCCAACGTCCTGACTTTC | CASSPTVGVSGANVLTF
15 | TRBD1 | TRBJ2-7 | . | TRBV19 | TGTGCCAGTAGCCTTACCGGGACAGGCCTCTACGAGCAGTACTTC | CASSLTGTGLYEQYF
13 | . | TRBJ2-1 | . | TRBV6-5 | TGTGCCAGCAGTACCCTCCGAAGCAATGAGCAGTTCTTC | CASSTLRSNEQFF
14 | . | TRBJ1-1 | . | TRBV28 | TGTGCCAGCAAAATAGCCTCCTGGAACACTGAAGCTTTCTTT | CASKIASWNTEAFF
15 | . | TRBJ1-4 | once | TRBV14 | TGTGCCAGCAGCCAGACCCGAGGAGGAAAAGAAAAACTGTTTTTT | CASSQTRGGKEKLFF
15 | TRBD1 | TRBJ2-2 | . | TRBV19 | TGTGCCAGTAGCACCATAGACAGGGCCACCGGGGAGCTGTTTTTT | CASSTIDRATGELFF
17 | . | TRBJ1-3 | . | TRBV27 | TGTGCCAGCAGTTCTCTGCTTGGGGGAAGCTCTGGAAACACCATATATTTT | CASSSLLGGSSGNTIYF
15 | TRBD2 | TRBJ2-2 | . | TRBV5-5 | TGTGCCAGCAGCTTGGTGCGGGGGGGCGCCGGGGAGCTGTTTTTT | CASSLVRGGAGELFF
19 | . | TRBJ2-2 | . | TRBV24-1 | TGTGCCACCAGTGATTCTAAATTTAGCGGCACTCAGAACACCGGGGAGCTGTTTTTT | CATSDSKFSGTQNTGELFF
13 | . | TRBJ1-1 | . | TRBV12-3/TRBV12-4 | TGTGCCAGCAGTGGGGACGGTGGCACTGAAGCTTTCTTT | CASSGDGGTEAFF
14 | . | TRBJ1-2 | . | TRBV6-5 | TGTGCCAGCAGTTACGGGGGGAACAACTATGGCTACACCTTC | CASSYGGNNYGYTF
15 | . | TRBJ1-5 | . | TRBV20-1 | TGCAGTGCTAGTATAGGGGGGTTATGGGATCAGCCCCAGCATTTT | CSASIGGLWDQPQHF
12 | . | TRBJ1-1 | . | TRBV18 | TGTGCCAGCTCACCAAGGCTCACTGAAGCTTTCTTT | CASSPRLTEAFF
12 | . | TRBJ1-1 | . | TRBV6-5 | TGTGCCAGCTCACGACCGGGGTTTGAAGCTTTCTTT | CASSRPGFEAFF